This T cell receptor (beta chain) was documented in a study of shared clonotypes between healthy human individuals. TCRdb's table, derived via immunoSEQ multiplex PCR, lists solely in-frame clones and lacks some. The table includes almost 700,000 clones, around 90% detected once. CD45RO negativity and positive selection for CCR7 defined naive CD8 cells, a population that excluded terminally differentiated effector memory CD45RA+ cells. CDR1 is SGHNT and CDR2 is YENEEA in the germline V gene. This CDR3 region has 15 residues. V gave up 5 bases and J gave up 6 bases; unmatched junction bases: 6. The sample taken for sequencing was naive CD8+ T cells sorted from blood. This TCR came from a man younger than 40 in good health. The J gene is TRBJ2-2, the V gene TRBV11-3; 10 nucleotides agree with TRBD1. Here the CDR3 DNA reads TGTGCCAGCAGCGACCGGGACAGGGGACCCGGGGAGCTGTTTTTT. Translating gives CASSDRDRGPGELFF.